This T cell receptor beta chain was recorded in a study of identical twins. Study results and limitations: High-abundance cord blood beta clonotypes had fewer insertions; memory repertoires showed none. With monozygotic twins, out-of-frame TCR alpha sharing exceeded what models estimated. The study drew conclusions from cross-sectional statistical analysis, not from following the same donors.

Remarks on this clonotype: The antigen is unknown.

TCRdb reprocessed the 5' RACE reads via MiXCR and lists one record per CDR3 protein. The sample records 240,000 or so distinct CDR3 sequences, about 13% being singletons. The germline gives CDR1 MNHEY, CDR2 SVGEGT. The CDR3 consists of 14 residues. Trimming pared 6 bases from V and 9 bases from J, leaving 18 bases between. This sample also appeared in a second study, on yellow fever vaccine responses in identical twins.

The source material was memory (CD45RO+) T cells sorted from blood. The rearrangement joins TRBV6-2 or TRBV6-3 to TRBJ2-1, with D tentatively TRBD2 (6 bases). This receptor was identified in a young woman in good health. CDR3 in amino acids: CASSPGVGGTEQFF. The CDR3, as DNA: TGTGCCAGCAGCCCGGGGGTTGGGGGGACTGAGCAGTTCTTC.